This entry is about one T cell receptor (beta chain). Its target is not known. The CDR3 covers 15 residues. Germline V gives CDR1 SGHAT, CDR2 FQNNGV. V gave up 1 base and J gave up 6 bases, with 15 bases separating them. PCR was performed a second time for about 6 to 12 cycles using a sample-barcoded 5' primer and a J-beta primer mix. Each CDR3 protein gets one entry after TCRdb re-called the 5' RACE reads with MiXCR. The data show around 870,000 distinct CDR3 sequences, about 28% seen once. The entry originates in a study of blood T cells in healthy people across ages. Regarding the study as a whole: Expanded clonotype shifts may have been confounded, as the donors had an unknown CMV status.

The clonotype comes from a woman older than 75 in good health. Sequencing was done on a sample of blood. The V call is TRBV11-2, the J call TRBJ1-2, with D uncertain. CDR3: CASSLAGGVGHGYTF. The CDR3 DNA reads as TGTGCCAGCAGCTTAGCCGGTGGGGTGGGCCATGGCTACACCTTC.